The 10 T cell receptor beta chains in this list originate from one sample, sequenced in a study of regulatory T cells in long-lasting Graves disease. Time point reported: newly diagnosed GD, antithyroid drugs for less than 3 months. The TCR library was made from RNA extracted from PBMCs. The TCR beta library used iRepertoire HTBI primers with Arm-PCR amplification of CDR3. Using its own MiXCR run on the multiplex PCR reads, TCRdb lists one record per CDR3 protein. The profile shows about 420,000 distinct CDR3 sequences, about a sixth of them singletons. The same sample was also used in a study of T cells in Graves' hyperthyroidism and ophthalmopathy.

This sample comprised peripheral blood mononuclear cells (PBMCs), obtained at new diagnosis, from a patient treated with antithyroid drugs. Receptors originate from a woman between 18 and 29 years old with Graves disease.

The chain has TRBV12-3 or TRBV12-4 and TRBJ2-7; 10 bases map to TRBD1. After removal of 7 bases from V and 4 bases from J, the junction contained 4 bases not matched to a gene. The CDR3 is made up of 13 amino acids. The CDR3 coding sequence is TGTGCCAGCACCCGGACAGGGGGGTACGAGCAGTACTTC. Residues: CASTRTGGYEQYF.

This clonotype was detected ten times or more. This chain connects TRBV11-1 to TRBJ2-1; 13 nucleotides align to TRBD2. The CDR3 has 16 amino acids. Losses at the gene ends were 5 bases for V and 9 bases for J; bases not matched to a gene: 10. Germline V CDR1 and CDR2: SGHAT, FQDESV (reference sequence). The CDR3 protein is CASSLFSGTSGAEQFF. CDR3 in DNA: TGTGCCAGCAGCCTCTTTAGTGGGACTAGCGGGGCTGAGCAGTTCTTC.

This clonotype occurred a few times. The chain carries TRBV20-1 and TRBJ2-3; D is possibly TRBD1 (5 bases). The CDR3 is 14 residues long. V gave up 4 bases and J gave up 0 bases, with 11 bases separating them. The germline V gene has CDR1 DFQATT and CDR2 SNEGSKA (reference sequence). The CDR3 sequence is CSATQRGSTDTQYF. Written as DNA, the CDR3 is TGCAGTGCTACCCAAAGGGGCAGCACAGATACGCAGTATTTT.

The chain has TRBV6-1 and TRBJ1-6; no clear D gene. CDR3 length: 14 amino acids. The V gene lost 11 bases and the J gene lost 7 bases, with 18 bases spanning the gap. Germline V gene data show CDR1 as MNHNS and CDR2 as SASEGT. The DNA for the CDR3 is TGTGCCTGTGCTTCGGACGGGGAAAATTCACCCCTCCACTTT. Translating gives CACASDGENSPLHF.

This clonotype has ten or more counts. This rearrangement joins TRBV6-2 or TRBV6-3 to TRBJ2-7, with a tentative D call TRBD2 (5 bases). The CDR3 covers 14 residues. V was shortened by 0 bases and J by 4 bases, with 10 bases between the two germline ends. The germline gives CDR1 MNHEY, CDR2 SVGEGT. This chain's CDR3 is CASSYSNTGYEQYF. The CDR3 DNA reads TGTGCCAGCAGTTACTCAAACACGGGGTACGAGCAGTACTTC.

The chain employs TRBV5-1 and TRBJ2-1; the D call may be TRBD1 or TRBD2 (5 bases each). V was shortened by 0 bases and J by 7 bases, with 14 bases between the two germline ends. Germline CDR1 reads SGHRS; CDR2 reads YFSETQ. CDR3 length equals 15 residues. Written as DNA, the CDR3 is TGCGCCAGCAGCTTGGCGGGACCCCCTGGTAATGAGCAGTTCTTC. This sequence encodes CASSLAGPPGNEQFF.

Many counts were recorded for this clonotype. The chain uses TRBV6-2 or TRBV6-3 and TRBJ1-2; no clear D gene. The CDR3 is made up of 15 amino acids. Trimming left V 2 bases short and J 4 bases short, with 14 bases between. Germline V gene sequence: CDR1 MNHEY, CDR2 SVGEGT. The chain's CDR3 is CASSYHTLNTYGYTF. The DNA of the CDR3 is TGTGCCAGCAGTTACCACACATTAAACACCTATGGCTACACCTTC.

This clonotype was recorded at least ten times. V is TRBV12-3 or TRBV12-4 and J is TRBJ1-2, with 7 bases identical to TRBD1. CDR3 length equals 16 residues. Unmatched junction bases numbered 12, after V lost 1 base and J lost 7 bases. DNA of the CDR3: TGTGCCAGCAGTTTAGTGATACAGGGGAGCGGCCTTGGCTACACCTTC. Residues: CASSLVIQGSGLGYTF.

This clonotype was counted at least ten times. The CDR3 nucleotides read TGCGCCAGCAGCTCGACTAGCGGAAGCCTCTACGAGCAGTACTTC. It is translated as CASSSTSGSLYEQYF. The chain joins TRBV5-1 to TRBJ2-7; TRBD2 agrees at 9 bases. Germline CDR1 is SGHRS and CDR2 is YFSETQ. Trimming at V came to 3 bases and at J to 3 bases, leaving 7 bases not matched to a gene. This CDR3 has 15 amino acids.

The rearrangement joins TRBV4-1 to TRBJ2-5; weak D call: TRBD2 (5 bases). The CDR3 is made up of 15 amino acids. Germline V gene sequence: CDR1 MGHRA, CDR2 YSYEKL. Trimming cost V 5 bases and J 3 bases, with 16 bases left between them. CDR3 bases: TGCGCCAGCAGCTACCCCGTGGGGAGAGAAGAGACCCAGTACTTC. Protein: CASSYPVGREETQYF.